This is a list of T cell receptor beta chains from one sample in a study of Graves' ophthalmopathy and Graves' hyperthyroidism. TCRdb passed the multiplex PCR reads through MiXCR, listing each CDR3 protein once. Of about 740,000 distinct CDR3 sequences detected, roughly 40% appear once; the ten largest clones hold roughly 45%. Material for sequencing was peripheral blood. The origin of the receptors is an adult man with Graves' ophthalmopathy. The CDR3 runs from the conserved cysteine through the conserved F or W. D genes are given only for firm matches. Rows give clone size only sometimes, using once, few, many, or a class for an expanded clone.

>TRBJ1-5|-|TRBV20-1|-
CSPGTGKRPQHF
TGCAGCCCCGGGACGGGGAAACGGCCCCAGCATTTT
>TRBJ1-1|-|TRBV9|many
CASSVRTNTEAFF
TGTGCCAGCAGCGTGCGTACGAACACTGAAGCTTTCTTT
>TRBJ1-5|-|TRBV2|-
CASQDGGQPQHF
TGTGCCAGCCAAGATGGGGGCCAGCCCCAGCATTTT
>TRBJ1-3|-|TRBV20-1|few
CSALGGAGNTIYF
TGCAGTGCGCTTGGGGGCGCGGGAAACACCATATATTTT
>TRBJ1-1|-|TRBV7-9|many
CASGRGPNTEAFF
TGTGCCAGCGGGCGAGGGCCGAACACTGAAGCTTTCTTT
>TRBJ2-7|TRBD2|TRBV7-2|many
CASSPRLAGDEQYF
TGTGCCAGCAGCCCCCGACTAGCGGGAGACGAGCAGTACTTC
>TRBJ1-1|-|TRBV7-2|few
CASSLASRGNTEAFF
TGTGCCAGCAGCTTAGCGTCTCGGGGAAACACTGAAGCTTTCTTT
>TRBJ1-2|TRBD1|TRBV11-2|many
CASSLQGAVFGYTF
TGTGCCAGCAGCTTACAGGGGGCTGTGTTCGGCTACACCTTC
>TRBJ1-1|TRBD1|TRBV7-9|many
CASSPGTAEAFF
TGTGCCAGCAGTCCAGGGACAGCAGAAGCTTTCTTT
>TRBJ1-2|-|TRBV24-1|-
CATSAGPRGGYYGYTF
TGTGCCACCAGTGCCGGCCCCCGGGGGGGGTATTACGGCTACACCTTC
>TRBJ2-7|-|TRBV29-1|-
CSAQSGRANEQYF
TGCAGCGCTCAATCGGGCAGGGCCAACGAGCAGTACTTC
>TRBJ1-2|-|TRBV19|-
CAGWANYGYTF
TGTGCCGGATGGGCTAACTATGGCTACACCTTC
>TRBJ2-2|-|TRBV7-9|-
CASSIEASNGELFF
TGTGCCAGTAGTATAGAGGCCTCCAACGGGGAGCTGTTTTTT
>TRBJ2-7|-|TRBV7-9|many
CASSDTTGNTYEQYF
TGTGCCAGCAGCGACACCACCGGGAACACCTACGAGCAGTACTTC
>TRBJ2-7|-|TRBV14|-
CASSPTLNTYEQYF
TGTGCCAGCTCACCCACTCTTAACACCTACGAGCAGTACTTC
>TRBJ1-1|-|TRBV7-9|-
CASSPPGPGAFF
TGTGCCAGCTCACCACCGGGCCCGGGAGCTTTCTTT
>TRBJ1-2|-|TRBV29-1|many
CSVEDTGYTF
TGCAGCGTTGAGGACACTGGCTACACCTTC
>TRBJ1-6|-|TRBV25-1|few
CASSYSRGYYNSPLHF
TGTGCCAGCAGTTATTCTAGGGGCTACTATAATTCACCCCTCCACTTT
>TRBJ1-5|-|TRBV9|many
CASSVNDLPYSNQPQHF
TGTGCCAGCAGCGTAAATGATCTGCCATATAGCAATCAGCCCCAGCATTTT
>TRBJ1-2|-|TRBV29-1|many
CSVVSDTGSRGYTF
TGCAGCGTTGTTTCGGATACAGGGAGTAGGGGCTACACCTTC
>TRBJ2-7|-|TRBV7-2|-
CASSPRTAISSYEQYF
TGTGCCAGCAGCCCCCGGACCGCTATTAGTTCCTACGAGCAGTACTTC
>TRBJ1-6|-|TRBV9|few
CASSYVMGSYNSPLHF
TGTGCCAGCAGTTACGTTATGGGCTCCTATAATTCACCCCTCCACTTT
>TRBJ1-4|TRBD1|TRBV11-2|-
CASSMRQGLNEKLFF
TGTGCCAGCAGCATGCGACAGGGTCTTAATGAAAAACTGTTTTTT
>TRBJ1-4|-|TRBV25-1|-
CASSDSAVGEKLFF
TGTGCCAGCAGTGATAGTGCCGTAGGGGAAAAACTGTTTTTT
>TRBJ2-7|TRBD2|TRBV5-5|-
CASSRLAGGTASYEQYF
TGTGCCAGCAGCAGGCTAGCGGGGGGGACCGCCTCCTACGAGCAGTACTTC
>TRBJ1-6|TRBD1|TRBV7-6|many
CASSKTGVYNSPLHF
TGTGCCAGCAGCAAGACAGGGGTTTATAATTCACCCCTCCACTTT
>TRBJ2-7|TRBD2|TRBV5-1|-
CASSLGGTNYEQYF
TGCGCCAGCAGCTTGGGGGGGACTAACTACGAGCAGTACTTC
>TRBJ2-1|-|TRBV29-1|many
CSVTRGADYNEQFF
TGCAGCGTTACCCGGGGGGCCGACTACAATGAGCAGTTCTTC
>TRBJ1-1|-|TRBV7-9|-
CASSSPTDKNTEASF
TGTGCCAGCAGCTCTCCGACGGATAAGAACACTGAAGCTTCCTTT
>TRBJ2-5|TRBD2|TRBV16|-
CASSQEKRAGVNNRETQYF
TGTGCCAGCAGCCAAGAGAAAAGGGCGGGAGTAAATAATCGGGAGACCCAGTACTTC
>TRBJ1-4|-|TRBV19|-
CTSTGQRNEKLFF
TGTACCAGTACTGGACAGCGTAATGAAAAACTGTTTTTT
>TRBJ2-2|TRBD2|TRBV4-1|-
CASSQVGLAGGGTGELFF
TGCGCCAGCAGCCAAGTCGGACTAGCGGGAGGCGGCACCGGGGAGCTGTTTTTT
>TRBJ1-3|TRBD1|TRBV20-1|-
CSAPDRSSGNTIYF
TGCAGTGCCCCGGACAGGAGCTCTGGAAACACCATATATTTT
>TRBJ1-2|-|TRBV2|many
CASSEVSSNYGYTF
TGTGCCAGCAGTGAAGTCAGCTCTAACTATGGCTACACCTTC
>TRBJ2-5|TRBD1|TRBV5-4|many
CASSNRDRGQETQYF
TGTGCCAGCAGCAACCGGGACAGGGGCCAAGAGACCCAGTACTTC
>TRBJ1-2|-|TRBV5-4|few
CASKRSENYGYTF
TGTGCCAGCAAGCGATCTGAGAACTATGGCTACACCTTC
>TRBJ1-6|-|TRBV4-1|few
CASSQGAGTGNSPLHF
TGCGCCAGCAGCCAAGGAGCAGGTACAGGGAATTCACCCCTCCACTTT
>TRBJ1-1|-|TRBV11-2|-
CANSLDPTVLFGVEAFF
TGTGCCAACAGCTTAGATCCGACAGTCCTATTTGGGGTTGAAGCTTTCTTT
>TRBJ1-1|-|TRBV20-1|few
CSARSQGSLGKAFF
TGCAGTGCCCGAAGTCAGGGGTCCTTGGGTAAAGCTTTCTTT
>TRBJ2-5|-|TRBV20-1|few
CSALTATRVQETQYF
TGCAGTGCTCTAACCGCGACTAGGGTACAAGAGACCCAGTACTTC
>TRBJ1-3|TRBD1|TRBV6-6|-
CASSYSNLDRGDTIYF
TGTGCCAGCAGTTACTCGAATTTGGACAGGGGTGACACCATATATTTT
>TRBJ2-7|-|TRBV12-3/TRBV12-4|-
CASSDGLWQYF
TGTGCCAGCAGTGATGGTCTATGGCAGTACTTC
>TRBJ1-4|TRBD1|TRBV20-1|-
CSARSRGRSEKLFF
TGCAGTGCTAGATCCAGGGGGCGGTCTGAAAAACTGTTTTTT
>TRBJ2-5|TRBD2|TRBV7-2|-
CASSLLAGVETQCF
TGTGCCAGCAGCTTATTGGCGGGAGTCGAGACCCAGTGCTTC
>TRBJ2-2|-|TRBV11-2|-
CASSLMATGELFF
TGTGCCAGCAGCTTAATGGCCACCGGGGAGCTGTTTTTT
>TRBJ1-5|-|TRBV25-1|-
CARDLDGSNQPQHF
TGTGCTAGAGACTTGGACGGTAGCAATCAGCCCCAGCATTTT
>TRBJ2-7|TRBD1|TRBV7-3|few
CASSFARGYEQYF
TGTGCCAGCAGCTTTGCCAGGGGGTACGAGCAGTACTTC
>TRBJ2-3|-|TRBV10-3|few
CAISDRAYSTSTDTQYF
TGTGCCATCAGCGACCGGGCCTACAGTACTAGCACAGATACGCAGTATTTT
>TRBJ1-3|-|TRBV29-1|few
CSVELAGNTIYF
TGCAGCGTTGAACTAGCGGGAAACACCATATATTTT
>TRBJ1-5|-|TRBV19|many
CASSTDIGLSQPQHF
TGTGCCAGTAGCACCGACATCGGTCTAAGTCAGCCCCAGCATTTT
>TRBJ1-5|-|TRBV24-1|-
CASSLFGVRVQPQHF
TGTGCCAGCAGCTTGTTCGGGGTCCGGGTTCAGCCCCAGCATTTT
>TRBJ2-3|-|TRBV15|-
CATSREGGAGTDTQYF
TGTGCCACCAGCAGAGAGGGGGGGGCCGGCACAGATACGCAGTATTTT
>TRBJ2-5|-|TRBV5-1|few
CASSLAAAGRETQYF
TGCGCCAGCAGCTTGGCTGCGGCGGGACGGGAGACCCAGTACTTC
>TRBJ2-7|-|TRBV7-9|few
CASSLGHGYEQYF
TGTGCCAGCAGCTTAGGGCACGGCTACGAGCAGTACTTC
>TRBJ1-2|TRBD1|TRBV7-6|many
CASSLGGGTQGYYGYTF
TGTGCCAGCAGCTTAGGAGGGGGCACGCAGGGCTACTATGGCTACACCTTC
>TRBJ1-2|-|TRBV7-9|-
CASSQEETAYYGYTF
TGTGCCAGCAGCCAAGAAGAGACAGCCTACTATGGCTACACCTTC
>TRBJ1-5|-|TRBV7-9|-
CASSQDTVNQPQHF
TGCGCCAGCAGCCAAGACACAGTCAATCAGCCCCAGCATTTT